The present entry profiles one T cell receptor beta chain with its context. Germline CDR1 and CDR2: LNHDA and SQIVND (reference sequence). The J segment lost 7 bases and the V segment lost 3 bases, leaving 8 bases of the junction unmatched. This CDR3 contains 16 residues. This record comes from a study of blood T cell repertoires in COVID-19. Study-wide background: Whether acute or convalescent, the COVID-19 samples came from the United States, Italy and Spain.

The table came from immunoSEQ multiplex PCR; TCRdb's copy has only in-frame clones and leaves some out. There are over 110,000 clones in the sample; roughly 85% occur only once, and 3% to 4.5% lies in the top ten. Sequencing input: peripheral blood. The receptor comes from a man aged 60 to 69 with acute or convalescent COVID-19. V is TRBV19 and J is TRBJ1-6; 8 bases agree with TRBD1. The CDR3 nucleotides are TGTGCCAGTAGTATCCGGACAGGGATGAGGAATTCACCCCTCCACTTT. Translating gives CASSIRTGMRNSPLHF. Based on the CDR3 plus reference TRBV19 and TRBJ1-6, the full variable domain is DGGITQSPKYLFRKEGQNVTLSCEQNLNHDAMYWYRQDPGQGLRLIYYSQIVNDFQKGDIAEGYSVSREKKESFPLTVTSAQKNPTAFYLCASSIRTGMRNSPLHFGNGTRLTVT.